The clone carrying this TCR beta chain occurred a few times. This sample was included in a study of CD8+ T cells in alopecia areata. About the research overall: It was 6 to 18 months of tofacitinib, and then there were 6 months off drug.

TCR sequencing used cDNA made by reverse transcription of extracted RNA. Profiled with immunoSEQ multiplex PCR; TCRdb holds only in-frame clones, not every one. The repertoire has about 200,000 clones, less than 70% of them found once; the top ten carry 1.3%. Treatment noted: oral pan-JAK inhibitor, 5-10 mg twice daily. Alopecia areata patients had lesional scalp punch biopsies and peripheral blood taken from them. V dropped 1 base and J dropped 8 bases, with 12 bases sitting between them. CDR3 length: 13 amino acids. CDR1 and CDR2 (germline): GTSNPN, SVGIG (reference sequence). This sample comprised CD4+ T cells sorted from blood, obtained between weeks 49 and 50, from a patient treated with tofacitinib. The origin of this receptor is a human donor with alopecia areata. V usage is TRBV30 and J usage is TRBJ2-1; D gene unclear. In DNA, the CDR3 is TGTGCCTGGAGTGCCTCTAAGTCGCATGAGCAGTTCTTC. Translation: CAWSASKSHEQFF.